These T cell receptor beta chains were read from a single sample in a study of blood T cell repertoires in COVID-19. Sequenced by immunoSEQ multiplex PCR; TCRdb stores in-frame clones only, minus some. Of approximately 400,000 clones in the sample, about 80% were seen once. The sequenced sample was peripheral blood. The origin of the receptors is a human donor with acute or convalescent COVID-19. The donor label of this sample is uncertain. The CDR3 runs from the conserved cysteine through the conserved F or W. The D gene is left open where the match is weak. Clone size, where shown, is once, few, many, or a class for clones that have expanded.

abundance	d_gene	j_gene	v_gene	CDR3nt	CDR3aa
-	-	TRBJ1-2	TRBV2	TGTGCCAGCAGTGGTGACAGGAACTATGGCTACACCTTC	CASSGDRNYGYTF
-	-	TRBJ1-1	TRBV29-1	TGCAGCGTTGCTACCCACCCACGTCGAGGTGAAGCTTTCTTT	CSVATHPRRGEAFF
-	-	TRBJ1-1	TRBV28	TGTGCCACCGAGGGTTACCCTGCTCAAGCTTTCTTT	CATEGYPAQAFF
-	TRBD2	TRBJ2-3	TRBV6-1	TGTGCCAGCAGTGAGGGTCTAGCGGGGGGGCCAAGCACAGATACGCAGTATTTT	CASSEGLAGGPSTDTQYF
few	TRBD2	TRBJ2-2	TRBV5-1	TGCGCCAGCAGCTCGGGACTAGCGGGGGGGCTCACCGGGGAGCTGTTTTTT	CASSSGLAGGLTGELFF
-	-	TRBJ1-2	TRBV5-6	TGTGCCAGCAGCTTGGGCGGCATTAACTATGGCTACACCTTC	CASSLGGINYGYTF
-	-	TRBJ1-3	TRBV9	TGTGCCAGCAGCGTAAAGCCCCCCAGGGTCTCTGGAAACACCATATATTTT	CASSVKPPRVSGNTIYF
-	TRBD2	TRBJ2-3	TRBV5-1	TGCGCCAGCAGCTTGGGGGACTACTCGCCGACGCAGTATTTT	CASSLGDYSPTQYF
once	TRBD2	TRBJ2-1	TRBV5-1	TGCGCCAGCAGCCCAACTAGCGGGAGTAGGTACAATGAGCAGTTCTTC	CASSPTSGSRYNEQFF
-	-	TRBJ2-7	TRBV7-2	TGTGCCAGCAGTTTCTCAGATACCTACGAGCAGTACTTC	CASSFSDTYEQYF
-	TRBD1	TRBJ1-2	TRBV6-5	TGTGTATCGGGAACAGGGGCCTACTATGGCTACACCTTC	CVSGTGAYYGYTF
-	TRBD1	TRBJ2-1	TRBV30	TGTGCCCGAACCGGGGACAGGGGACGCGGTGAGCAGTTCTTC	CARTGDRGRGEQFF
-	-	TRBJ2-7	TRBV29-1	TGCAGCGGACCCCGGTTGTCCGCAGGATTCGGCGAGCAGTACTTC	CSGPRLSAGFGEQYF
-	-	TRBJ1-6	TRBV2	TGTGCCAGCAGGCATATGAGCTCCTATAATTCACCCCTCCACTTT	CASRHMSSYNSPLHF
-	-	TRBJ1-4	TRBV15	TGTGCCACCAGCACCCTAGGGGTCGTGGGAGGGGAAAAACTGTTTTTT	CATSTLGVVGGEKLFF
-	TRBD1	TRBJ1-2	TRBV7-6	TGTGCCAGCAGCTTCCCGAGGGCCAGGGGGCGGCGGCCGTACTATGGCTACACCTTC	CASSFPRARGRRPYYGYTF
-	-	TRBJ1-5	TRBV5-1	TGCGCCAGCAGCTTGGATTATGGGCGAGGGCAGCCCCAGCATTTT	CASSLDYGRGQPQHF
-	-	TRBJ2-1	TRBV12-3/TRBV12-4	TGTGCCAGCAGTAGACAGATTAACAATGAGCAGTTCTTC	CASSRQINNEQFF
-	TRBD1	TRBJ2-1	TRBV12-5	TGTGCTAGTGGTTTGGTACGAAAGGGGGCGGATGAGCAGTTCTTC	CASGLVRKGADEQFF
once	-	TRBJ2-3	TRBV5-6	TGTGCCAGCAGCTTGACTCACACAGATACGCAGTATTTT	CASSLTHTDTQYF
-	-	TRBJ2-7	TRBV2	TGTGCCAGGTCACAGGGTTCCCTCTACGAGCAGTACTTC	CARSQGSLYEQYF
-	TRBD1	TRBJ2-7	TRBV30	TGTGCCTGGAGTCCCTCCGGGACAGGGGGCTACGAGCAGTACTTC	CAWSPSGTGGYEQYF
-	-	TRBJ2-5	TRBV6-5	TGTGCCAGCAGCCCGTCTCCGGAGATCCAAGAGACCCAGTACTTC	CASSPSPEIQETQYF
-	TRBD2	TRBJ2-1	TRBV5-1	TGCGCCAGCAGCGCGACTAGCGGGAGGTCGGGTGAGCAGTTCTTC	CASSATSGRSGEQFF
-	-	TRBJ1-2	TRBV5-6	TGTGCCAGCAGCCTTGTTAGTTTACAGGGTAGCACCTTC	CASSLVSLQGSTF
-	-	TRBJ2-1	TRBV5-1	TGCGCCAGCAGCTTGACGACTGGGAGCTCCTACAATGAGCAGTTCTTC	CASSLTTGSSYNEQFF
-	TRBD1	TRBJ1-6	TRBV18	TGTGCCAGCTCACCACAAGAAGGGACAGGGGCCATACTATCAAATTCACCCCTCCACTTT	CASSPQEGTGAILSNSPLHF
-	TRBD1	TRBJ1-1	TRBV29-1	TGCAGCGTTGACCCCCCGGGACAGGGTATAGGAGCTTTCTTT	CSVDPPGQGIGAFF
-	TRBD1	TRBJ2-1	TRBV25-1	TGTGCCAGCAGGCCGGGACAGATAAACTACAATGAGCAGTTCTTC	CASRPGQINYNEQFF
-	TRBD2	TRBJ2-7	TRBV20-1	TGCAGTGCTAGTCGACTAGCGGGCTCTCCGTCGGAGCAGTACTTC	CSASRLAGSPSEQYF
-	-	TRBJ1-2	TRBV27	TGTGCCAGCAGTTTGGGGCAGGCCCATGGCTACACCTTC	CASSLGQAHGYTF
-	TRBD1	TRBJ1-3	TRBV5-4	TGTGCCAGCAGCTCGGGACAGGGCGCAGGAAACACCATATATTTT	CASSSGQGAGNTIYF
-	TRBD1	TRBJ1-1	TRBV19	TGTGCCAGTAGTATCCGGGTCCTTCGTCCCGGGACAGGGTCGAACACTGAAGCTTTCTTT	CASSIRVLRPGTGSNTEAFF
-	-	TRBJ2-2	TRBV5-5	TGTGCCAGCAGCTTAACTAGCCGGGGGGAGCTGTTTTTT	CASSLTSRGELFF
once	-	TRBJ2-2	TRBV7-8	TGTGCCAGCAGCTTACGGGACACCTCACCAAGCTACACCGGGGAGCTGTTTTTT	CASSLRDTSPSYTGELFF
-	-	TRBJ2-2	TRBV30	TGTGCCTGGAGGGTCAGATACACCGGGGAGCTGTTTTTT	CAWRVRYTGELFF
-	-	TRBJ2-6	TRBV5-1	TGCGCCAGCAGCTTAGGGTTGACAGGAGTGCTCTCTGGGGCCAACGTCCTGACTTTC	CASSLGLTGVLSGANVLTF
-	-	TRBJ2-7	TRBV6-2/TRBV6-3	TGTGCCAGCAGTTACGCCAGGTTTCCAAACTACGAGCAGTACTTC	CASSYARFPNYEQYF
few	TRBD2	TRBJ2-7	TRBV30	TGTGCCTGGAGGCCTAGCGGGAGGGCCACATACGAGCAGTACTTC	CAWRPSGRATYEQYF
-	TRBD1	TRBJ2-5	TRBV28	TGTGCCAGCAGTCCAGGGGGACAGGGGATAGAGACCCAGTACTTC	CASSPGGQGIETQYF